These T cell receptor beta chains were read from a single sample in a study of Tregs in tolerant kidney transplant recipients. Produced via immunoSEQ multiplex PCR; TCRdb's table is partial and in-frame only. The sample has around 15,000 clones, roughly 78% seen once. The material sequenced was Tregs from blood, taken before the transplant. The source of these receptors is a human donor who received a combined kidney and bone marrow transplant. Both conserved end residues are part of each CDR3. D genes are given only for firm matches. Size tells how often a clone was seen (once, few, many) or the class of an expanded clone, and some rows leave it out.

D gene | J gene | V gene | clone size | CDR3 protein | CDR3 DNA
- | TRBJ2-7 | TRBV5-1 | - | CASSFALTSYEQYF | TGCGCCAGCAGCTTTGCCCTGACAAGCTACGAGCAGTACTTC
TRBD1 | TRBJ2-6 | TRBV7-9 | few | CASSLGQGIANVLTF | TGTGCCAGCAGCTTGGGACAGGGGATCGCCAACGTCCTGACTTTC
- | TRBJ2-3 | TRBV25-1 | - | CASSESASGDTQYF | TGTGCCAGCAGTGAATCGGCTAGTGGGGATACGCAGTATTTT
- | TRBJ1-1 | TRBV7-2 | - | CASSLLGVRNAFF | TGTGCCAGCAGCTTACTAGGGGTTAGGAATGCTTTCTTT
TRBD1 | TRBJ1-4 | TRBV4-1 | few | CASSQAQGANEKLFF | TGCGCCAGCAGCCAAGCACAGGGGGCTAATGAAAAACTGTTTTTT
- | TRBJ1-5 | TRBV15 | once | CATSNQGPPQPQHF | TGTGCCACCAGCAATCAGGGGCCCCCTCAGCCCCAGCATTTT
- | TRBJ1-3 | TRBV2 | once | CASSGRSSSELISGNTIYF | TGTGCCAGCAGTGGTCGGTCGTCTTCTGAACTAATCTCTGGAAACACCATATATTTT
- | TRBJ2-5 | TRBV18 | few | CASSPPSQETQYF | TGTGCCAGCTCACCACCGAGCCAAGAGACCCAGTACTTC
- | TRBJ2-2 | TRBV10-3 | - | CAIRDSGTAGELFF | TGTGCCATCAGGGATAGCGGAACGGCCGGGGAGCTGTTTTTT
TRBD1 | TRBJ1-4 | TRBV6-1 | - | CASRRQGSVEKLFF | TGTGCCAGCAGGCGACAGGGGAGTGTGGAAAAACTGTTTTTT
TRBD1 | TRBJ2-3 | TRBV6-6 | once | CASSSGQFTDTQYF | TGTGCCAGCAGCTCGGGACAGTTCACAGATACGCAGTATTTT
- | TRBJ2-7 | TRBV7-2 | - | CASSLFPGSSYEQYF | TGTGCCAGCAGCTTATTCCCAGGAAGCTCCTACGAGCAGTACTTC
- | TRBJ2-3 | TRBV5-1 | - | CASSLGGTGTDTQYF | TGCGCCAGCAGCTTGGGCGGGACTGGCACAGATACGCAGTATTTT
TRBD1 | TRBJ1-2 | TRBV19 | few | CASSTGQLYGYTF | TGTGCCAGTAGTACGGGACAGCTCTATGGCTACACCTTC
TRBD1 | TRBJ1-1 | TRBV6-1 | - | CASEGGDTEAFF | TGTGCCAGCGAAGGGGGCGACACTGAAGCTTTCTTT
- | TRBJ2-7 | TRBV30 | - | CAWSAGWGYEQYF | TGTGCCTGGAGCGCGGGGTGGGGCTACGAGCAGTACTTC
- | TRBJ1-6 | TRBV5-4 | - | CASRPMGARSPLHF | TGTGCCAGCAGGCCCATGGGGGCAAGGTCACCCCTCCACTTT
TRBD1 | TRBJ2-1 | TRBV7-9 | - | CASSFDRGAYNEQFF | TGTGCCAGCAGCTTCGACAGGGGCGCCTACAATGAGCAGTTCTTC
- | TRBJ1-5 | TRBV15 | - | CATCPGLNQPQHF | TGTGCCACCTGCCCGGGACTCAATCAGCCCCAGCATTTT